This T cell receptor (beta chain) was obtained from a study of OX40 agonist ivuxolimab in advanced cancers. The repertoire was sequenced with immunoSEQ multiplex PCR; TCRdb's copy has only in-frame clones and lacks some. Among roughly 150,000 clones listed, under 95% were seen once. CDR1 and CDR2 from the germline V gene are WNHNN and SYGVQD (reference sequence). The CDR3 sequence is 13 residues long. The J segment lost 8 bases and the V segment lost 3 bases, leaving 5 bases of the junction unmatched. J is TRBJ1-2 and V is TRBV10-1, with 8 bases identical to TRBD1. The source is an adult with an advanced solid tumor such as melanoma, head and neck, liver or kidney cancer. Sequences were derived from CD4+ or CD8+ T cells sorted from blood, sampled in a trial of the OX40 agonist ivuxolimab. CDR3 DNA: TGCGCCAGCAGTGAAGGCAGGGGGCTCGGCTACACCTTC. Its protein is CASSEGRGLGYTF.